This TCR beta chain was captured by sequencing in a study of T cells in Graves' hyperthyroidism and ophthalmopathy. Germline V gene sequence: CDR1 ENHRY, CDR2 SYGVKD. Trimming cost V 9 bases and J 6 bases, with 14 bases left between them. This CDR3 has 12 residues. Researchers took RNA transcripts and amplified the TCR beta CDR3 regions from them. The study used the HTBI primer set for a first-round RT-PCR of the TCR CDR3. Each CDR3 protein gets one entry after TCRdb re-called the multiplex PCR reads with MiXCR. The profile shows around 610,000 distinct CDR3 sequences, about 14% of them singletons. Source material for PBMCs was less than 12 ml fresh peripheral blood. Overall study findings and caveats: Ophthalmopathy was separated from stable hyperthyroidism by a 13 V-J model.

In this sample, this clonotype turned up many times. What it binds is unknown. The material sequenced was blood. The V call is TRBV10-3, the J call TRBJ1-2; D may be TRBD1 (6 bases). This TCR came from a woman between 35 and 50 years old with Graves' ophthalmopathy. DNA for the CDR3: TGTGCCATTTCGGACAGTACGGATGGCTACACCTTC. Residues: CAISDSTDGYTF.